This T cell receptor (beta chain) stems from a study of CD8 T cells in ankylosing spondylitis. Via MiXCR, TCRdb re-called the 5' RACE reads, giving one row per CDR3 protein. Here the sample spans over 130,000 distinct CDR3 sequences, around 42% being singletons. The ends were cut back, 1 base at V and 5 bases at J, with 11 bases in the middle. This CDR3 spans 15 amino acids. The germline V gene has CDR1 KGHSH and CDR2 LQKENI. The gene calls are TRBV18 and TRBJ2-2, with D maybe TRBD1 (6 bases). Input material: synovial fluid, either unsorted or a sorted T cell fraction (not recorded which). This TCR derives from a male donor with ankylosing spondylitis. Here the CDR3 DNA reads TGTGCCAGCTCACCACGATTGAGGGGGACCGGGGAGCTGTTTTTT. Translation: CASSPRLRGTGELFF.